This T cell receptor (beta chain) was captured in a study of shared clonotypes between healthy human individuals (dated by TCRdb to about 2020). Turning to the overall study: The cohort comprised two women and three men aged 18 to 49 years. Per donor, leukapheresis produced somewhere between about 0.94 and 9 billion PBMCs. Libraries were prepared and TCR repertoires were sequenced by different laboratories using diverse techniques, in order to increase sequencing depth and limit assay-specific biases. For each donor, CD4 naive and CD4 memory were each given three plates, CD8 naive was given two plates, and CD8 memory was given one plate. The study deeply sequenced blood TCR repertoires of five healthy adults to estimate repertoire size and the extent of clonotype sharing between individuals. Results and caveats for the whole study, not just this receptor: Across four donors, around 5% of naive CD4, roughly 3.5% of naive CD8, under 2.5% of memory CD4, and approximately 0.4% of memory CD8 clonotypes were shared. Incomplete sequencing was indicated by rarefaction of sorted-subset datasets, despite the large sequencing depth. Based on pairwise subsampling, the degree of clonotype sharing among donors was expected to be affected by sequencing depth. The genetic and exposure-history diversity represented was limited by the small number of donors. Clonotypes shared by all four sorted-subset donors showed higher generation probabilities than non-shared clonotypes. Naive subsets generally had larger estimated clonotype richness than memory subsets did. Sampling was limited to blood, and TCR repertoires in tissue likely differ from TCR repertoires in blood.

CD8 naive samples were obtained by positive selection for CCR7 among CD45RO-negative cells, yielding a CD45RA+CCR7+ population from which TemRA cells were excluded. Donors were healthy HIV-negative adults with no recently reported acute infections or vaccinations. Every donor was a Caucasian adult residing in Nashville, Tennessee, USA. Blood was obtained by leukapheresis, after which PBMCs were separated by Ficoll-Histopaque density gradient centrifugation and cryopreserved in liquid nitrogen vapor phase. Analytical flow cytometry was used to check the purity and quantity of every magnetically sorted T cell population. Each sorted fraction had its genomic DNA isolated and then quantified by UV absorbance on a Nanodrop 2000c. TCR CDR3 regions were amplified from genomic DNA by multiplex PCR using the deep immunoSEQ assay. Genomic DNA extracted from each cell subset was distributed evenly over all wells of several immunoSEQ 96-well plates, and each plate served as one replicate. For sorted subsets, each replicate PCR was loaded with 200 to 250 ng genomic DNA, equivalent to 25,000 to 35,000 T cell genomes. Purified libraries were quantified with a Qubit 3.0 fluorometer, sized on a Bioanalyzer 2100, and re-quantified with the KAPA Library Quantification kit. Every immunoSEQ 96-well plate was sequenced on a separate single-read 150-cycle Illumina NextSeq 550 flow cell. The authors' analysis ran thus. The immunoSEQ output contained only junctional sequences without quality scores, so filtering could not match that applied to full-length reads. To assign V/J genes and CDR3, sequences were annotated using PyIR, a Python wrapper for IgBLAST v1.9, with IMGT germline references. Reads were removed for weak V/J assignments (E-value above 1e-6), missing CDR3, stop codons, out-of-frame junctions, or ambiguous translated residues. A V3J clonotype was defined by an identical inferred V gene, J gene, and CDR3 amino acid sequence. To compute the percentage overlap between repertoires, the number of shared unique clonotypes was divided by the size of the smaller repertoire. Richness of each repertoire was evaluated using RTK rarefaction, the Chao1 estimator, and Recon v2.1 estimates of unobserved clonotypes. For all TCRbeta clonotypes obtained by the gDNA method from several donors, generation probabilities were computed with OLGA. TCRdb limited this immuneACCESS table to in-frame rearrangements with V and J called. A share of clones is missing; checked studies link under half to unresolved V genes, and the rest is unexplained. That table is the source of V, J and clone size, and D and trimming were worked out from the DNA. The sample has 650,000 to 800,000 clones on record, approximately 90% of them singletons. The top ten clones comprise roughly 24% of the sample.

Including cysteine and phenylalanine, the CDR3 has 18 amino acids. Just the 54-base CDR3 DNA is kept, in frame starting at base 1. Between the V and J ends, shortened by 6 bases and 4 bases respectively, the junction contains 25 bases. In regard to this clone: Its antigen is not yet known. The sample holds no much larger clone one base away, and base qualities are not on file.

Recombination joined TRBV23-1 with TRBJ1-3, and TRBD1 may be the D gene, going by 5 matching bases. TRBV23-1 is filed as an ORF, its function uncertain. Sequenced material: naive CD8+ T cells sorted from blood. The intended sense of this specimen's cell subset or site label: CD45RA+CCR7+. The receptor was isolated from a man aged 25-40 years in good health. The CDR3 is CASSPYAARRQGGNTIYF. The DNA sequence follows: TGCGCCAGCAGCCCTTATGCCGCCCGCAGGCAGGGAGGAAACACCATATATTTT.